The rows below give T cell receptor beta chains drawn from one sample of a study of T-cell reconstitution after alpha-beta-depleted transplantation in children. TCRdb re-derived calls from the PCR reads in MiXCR, one entry per CDR3 protein. Among about 230,000 distinct CDR3 sequences, roughly 10% were seen once, and the ten largest hold less than 8%. The sample consisted of PBMCs from the stem cell graft donor, taken from the stem cell graft. The source of these receptors is a human donor who donated a stem cell graft to a child with acute lymphoblastic leukemia. Each CDR3 is given without its conserved first and last residue. A D gene is named only where the DNA matches it firmly.

V	J	D	CDR3
TRBV4-1	TRBJ1-1	-	ASSPQTGGDTEAF
TRBV9	TRBJ1-1	-	ASSVGSPMNTEAF
TRBV12-3/TRBV12-4	TRBJ2-4	TRBD1	ASSLGQGNIQY
TRBV20-1	TRBJ2-1	TRBD2	SCWGLAGGSIYNEQF
TRBV12-3/TRBV12-4	TRBJ2-5	TRBD1	ASSRTGVLSAETQY
TRBV15	TRBJ2-7	TRBD1	ATSNTTGGPPYEQY
TRBV12-3/TRBV12-4	TRBJ1-2	-	ASSQPPASEGYT
TRBV7-2	TRBJ2-7	TRBD1	ASSLATGASSYEQY
TRBV5-6	TRBJ1-2	TRBD1	ASSWAGTGSGYT
TRBV5-1	TRBJ1-1	-	ASSLGGPGTEAF
TRBV7-9	TRBJ2-1	-	ASSSDRDGSGEQF
TRBV7-2	TRBJ2-3	TRBD1	ASSFSTGTGRTDTQY
TRBV4-1	TRBJ1-1	-	ASSQPTSGVRTEAF
TRBV6-1	TRBJ2-5	-	ASSAYEGETQY
TRBV20-1	TRBJ2-5	-	SASSAGTRETQY
TRBV27	TRBJ2-3	-	ASRGTDTQY
TRBV7-6	TRBJ1-4	TRBD1	ASSSGQGDEKLF
TRBV24-1	TRBJ1-1	TRBD1	ATSRTGVTEAF
TRBV5-1	TRBJ2-2	-	ASSGVGTGELF
TRBV7-8	TRBJ1-6	-	ASSLGRPGHGNSPLH
TRBV6-1	TRBJ1-2	-	ASSPTVGATTNYGYT
TRBV10-3	TRBJ2-7	-	AISESNGVAPYEQY
TRBV5-1	TRBJ2-2	-	ASSPTGDPNTGELF
TRBV20-1	TRBJ1-4	TRBD1	SARPHRDRRNEKLF
TRBV7-6	TRBJ2-1	TRBD1	ASSPQGQGSYNEQF
TRBV4-1	TRBJ2-7	TRBD2	ASSQEAGGLREQY
TRBV29-1	TRBJ2-2	-	SVGPGGANTGELF
TRBV20-1	TRBJ1-1	-	SARDLGNTEAF
TRBV12-3/TRBV12-4	TRBJ2-3	-	ASSYTTSTGTQY
TRBV18	TRBJ2-3	-	ASSPPEGPAHTQY
TRBV7-2	TRBJ1-2	TRBD1	ASSTDRDSYYGYT
TRBV12-3/TRBV12-4	TRBJ2-6	-	ASSFSGVANVLT
TRBV9	TRBJ2-1	-	ASRVKTSKGPNEQF
TRBV7-2	TRBJ1-4	TRBD1	ASSLESGGMEKLF
TRBV20-1	TRBJ2-5	-	SAEPGPTQETQY
TRBV20-1	TRBJ1-5	TRBD1	SARKPGQGSYQPQH
TRBV10-3	TRBJ1-5	TRBD1	AISEIDRGEQPQH
TRBV4-2	TRBJ1-5	TRBD1	ASSQDARGNQPQH
TRBV4-1	TRBJ2-1	TRBD1	ASSQTPGQAPWF
TRBV7-9	TRBJ1-3	-	ASSLPVSSGNTIY
TRBV5-6	TRBJ1-5	-	ASSFGQYSNQPQH
TRBV12-3/TRBV12-4	TRBJ1-2	-	ASSLGLTNYGYT
TRBV10-3	TRBJ2-3	-	AISLTGNADTQY
TRBV20-1	TRBJ1-2	-	SAAPTANYGYT
TRBV5-1	TRBJ2-3	TRBD1	ASSWTGTDTQY
TRBV10-3	TRBJ2-2	TRBD1	AISEGQGFLTGELF
TRBV29-1	TRBJ1-2	-	SSWGSDGYT
TRBV27	TRBJ2-3	-	ASSSLTRTDTQY
TRBV6-5	TRBJ2-7	TRBD1	ASSYSTDRADEQY
TRBV6-2/TRBV6-3	TRBJ1-4	-	ASSPRGGVGEKLF
TRBV4-1	TRBJ2-2	-	ASSQDIPVNTGELF
TRBV4-3	TRBJ2-5	TRBD2	ASSRLGTSGGGETQY
TRBV7-9	TRBJ2-5	-	ASSPSLQSGETQY